Described below is a single T cell receptor beta chain sequence and its context. Antigen specificity is unknown. The data stem from a study of cytomegalovirus exposure and HLA in healthy donors. Whole-study results and caveats: Judged likely to be a sequencing artifact was a cluster of highly shared sequence variants. Later analysis associated a missense DCLRE1C variant with TCR beta V- and J-gene trimming. Later analysis identified 15,000 to 20,000 TCR beta sequences associated with HLA alleles, using a false discovery rate threshold of 0.05.

This CDR3 is 11 amino acids long. Looked up from germline, CDR1 is PRHDT and CDR2 is FYEKMQ (reference sequence). V lost 4 bases and J lost 10, with 10 bases in between. 60 Vbeta and 13 Jbeta primers were used in PCR. The repertoire was sequenced with immunoSEQ multiplex PCR; TCRdb's copy has only in-frame clones and lacks some. Of under 200,000 clones listed, around 84% are singletons. The source is a man in his forties or fifties in good health and CMV-seropositive. The V call is TRBV13, the J call TRBJ1-1; a possible D gene is TRBD1 (6 bases). Sequencing was performed on PBMCs. The DNA of the CDR3 is TGTGCCAGCAGCTCACGGGGGGCAGCTTTCTTT. This sequence encodes CASSSRGAAFF.